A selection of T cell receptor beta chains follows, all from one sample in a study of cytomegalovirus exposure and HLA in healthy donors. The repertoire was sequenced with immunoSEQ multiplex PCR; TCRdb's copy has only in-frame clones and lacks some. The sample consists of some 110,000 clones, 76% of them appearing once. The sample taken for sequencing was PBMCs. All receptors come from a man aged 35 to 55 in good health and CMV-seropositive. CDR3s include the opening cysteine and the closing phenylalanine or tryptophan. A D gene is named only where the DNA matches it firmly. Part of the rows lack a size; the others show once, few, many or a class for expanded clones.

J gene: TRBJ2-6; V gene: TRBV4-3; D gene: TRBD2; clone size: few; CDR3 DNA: TGCGCCAGCAGCCAACGAGGACTAGCGGGAGTTGGCGGGGCCAACGTCCTGACTTTC; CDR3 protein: CASSQRGLAGVGGANVLTF
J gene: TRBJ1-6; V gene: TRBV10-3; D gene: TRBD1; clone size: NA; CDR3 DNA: TGTGCCATCAAGAGACAGGGGGATAATTCACCCCTCCACTTT; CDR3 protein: CAIKRQGDNSPLHF
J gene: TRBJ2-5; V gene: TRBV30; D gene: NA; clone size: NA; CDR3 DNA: TGTGCCTGGAGCTCCGGACTTACTCAAGAGACCCAGTACTTC; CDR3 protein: CAWSSGLTQETQYF
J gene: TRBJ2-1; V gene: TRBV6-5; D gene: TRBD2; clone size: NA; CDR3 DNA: TGTGCCAGCAGTTCGGGACTAGCTTTGGAGTTCTTC; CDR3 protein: CASSSGLALEFF
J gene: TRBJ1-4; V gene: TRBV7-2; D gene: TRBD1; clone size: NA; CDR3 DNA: TGTGCCAGCAGCTTAGGGGTCAGGACAGGGGTTGAAAAACTGTTTTTT; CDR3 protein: CASSLGVRTGVEKLFF
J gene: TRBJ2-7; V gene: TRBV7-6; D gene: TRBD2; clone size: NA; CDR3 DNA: TGTGCCAGCAGCTTAGCGAGCACTAGCGGGAGGGAGTACGAGCAGTACTTC; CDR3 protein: CASSLASTSGREYEQYF
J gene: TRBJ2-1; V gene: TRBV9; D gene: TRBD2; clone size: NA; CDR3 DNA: TGTGCCAGCAGCCTTAATAGCGGGAGGGCCTACAATGAGCAGTTCTTC; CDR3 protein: CASSLNSGRAYNEQFF
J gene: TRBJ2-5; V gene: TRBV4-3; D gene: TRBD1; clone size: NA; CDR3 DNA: TGCGCCAGCAGCCAAGATACCAGGGGGGAGACCCAGTACTTC; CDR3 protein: CASSQDTRGETQYF
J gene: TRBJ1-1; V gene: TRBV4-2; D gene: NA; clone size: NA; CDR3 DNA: TGTGCCAGCAGCCACCCACTCCGGAGGGACACTGAAGCTTTCTTT; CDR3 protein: CASSHPLRRDTEAFF
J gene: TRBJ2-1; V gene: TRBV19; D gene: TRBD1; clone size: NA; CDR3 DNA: TGTGCCAGTAGTATTGGGACAGGGAAGGGCAATGAGCAGTTCTTC; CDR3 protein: CASSIGTGKGNEQFF
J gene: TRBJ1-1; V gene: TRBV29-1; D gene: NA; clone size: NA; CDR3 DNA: TGCAGCGCGGGGGGAATGAACACTGAAGCTTTCTTT; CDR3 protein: CSAGGMNTEAFF
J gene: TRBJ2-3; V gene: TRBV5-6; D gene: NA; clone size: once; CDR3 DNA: TGTGCCAGCAGCTTGAAGCGCTCAAGCACAGATACGCAGTATTTT; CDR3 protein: CASSLKRSSTDTQYF
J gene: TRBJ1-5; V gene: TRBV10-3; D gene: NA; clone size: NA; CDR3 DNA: TGTGCCATCAGTGGAGGCGGAGATCAGCCCCAGCATTTT; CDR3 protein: CAISGGGDQPQHF
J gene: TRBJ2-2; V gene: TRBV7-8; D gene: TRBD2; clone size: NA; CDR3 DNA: TGTGCCAGCAGCTTAGCCCCCGGAAGCGGGAATTCGGGCGGGGAGCTGTTTTTT; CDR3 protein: CASSLAPGSGNSGGELFF